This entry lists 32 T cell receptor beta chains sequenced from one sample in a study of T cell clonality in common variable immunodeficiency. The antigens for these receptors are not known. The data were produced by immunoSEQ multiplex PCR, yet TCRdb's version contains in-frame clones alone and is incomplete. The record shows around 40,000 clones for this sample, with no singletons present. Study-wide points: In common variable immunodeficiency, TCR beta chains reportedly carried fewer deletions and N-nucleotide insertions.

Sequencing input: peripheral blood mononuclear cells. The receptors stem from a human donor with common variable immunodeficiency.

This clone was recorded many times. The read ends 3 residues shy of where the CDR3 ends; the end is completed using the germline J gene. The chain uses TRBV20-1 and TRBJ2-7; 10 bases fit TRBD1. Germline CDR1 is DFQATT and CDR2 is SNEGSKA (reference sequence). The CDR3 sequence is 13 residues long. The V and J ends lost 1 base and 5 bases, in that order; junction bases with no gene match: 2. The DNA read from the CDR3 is TGCAGTGCTAGAGGACAGGGGGCGAACGAG. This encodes CSARGQGANE. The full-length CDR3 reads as CSARGQGANEQYF.

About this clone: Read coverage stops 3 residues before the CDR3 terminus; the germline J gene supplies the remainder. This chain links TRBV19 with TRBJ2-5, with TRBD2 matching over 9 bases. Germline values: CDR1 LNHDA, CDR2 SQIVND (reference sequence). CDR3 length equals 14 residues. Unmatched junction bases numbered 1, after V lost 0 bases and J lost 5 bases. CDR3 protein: CASSIESGRETQYF. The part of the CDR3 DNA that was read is TGTGCCAGTAGTATAGAGAGCGGGAGGGAGACC.

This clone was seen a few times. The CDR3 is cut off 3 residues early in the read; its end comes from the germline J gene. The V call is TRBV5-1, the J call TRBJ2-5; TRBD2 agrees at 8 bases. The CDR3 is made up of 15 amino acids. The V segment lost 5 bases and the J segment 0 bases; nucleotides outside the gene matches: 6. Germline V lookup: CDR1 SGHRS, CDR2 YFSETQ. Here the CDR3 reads CASSFGGEYQETQYF. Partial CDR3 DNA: TGCGCCAGCAGTTTCGGGGGGGAGTACCAAGAGACC.

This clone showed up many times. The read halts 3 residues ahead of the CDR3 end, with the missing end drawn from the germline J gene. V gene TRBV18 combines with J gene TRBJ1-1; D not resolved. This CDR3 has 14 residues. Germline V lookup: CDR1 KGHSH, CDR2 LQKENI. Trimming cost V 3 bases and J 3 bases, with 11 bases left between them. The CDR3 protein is CASSPGVPHTEAFF. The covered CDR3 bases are TGTGCCAGCTCACCCGGGGTCCCGCACACTGAA.

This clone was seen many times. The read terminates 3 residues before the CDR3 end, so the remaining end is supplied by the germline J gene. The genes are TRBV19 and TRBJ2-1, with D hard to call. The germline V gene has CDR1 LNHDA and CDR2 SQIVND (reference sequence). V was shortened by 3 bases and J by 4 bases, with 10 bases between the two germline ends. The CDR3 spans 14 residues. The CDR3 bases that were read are TGTGCCAGTAGTATCCAGGTTCAATACAATGAG. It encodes CASSIQVQYNE. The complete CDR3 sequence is CASSIQVQYNEQFF. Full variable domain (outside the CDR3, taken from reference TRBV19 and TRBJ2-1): DGGITQSPKYLFRKEGQNVTLSCEQNLNHDAMYWYRQDPGQGLRLIYYSQIVNDFQKGDIAEGYSVSREKKESFPLTVTSAQKNPTAFYLCASSIQVQYNEQFFGPGTRLTVL.

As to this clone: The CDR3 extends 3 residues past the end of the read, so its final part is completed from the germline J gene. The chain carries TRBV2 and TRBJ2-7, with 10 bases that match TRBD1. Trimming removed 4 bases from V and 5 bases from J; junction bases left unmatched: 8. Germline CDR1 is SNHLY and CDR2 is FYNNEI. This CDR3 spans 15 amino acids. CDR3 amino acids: CASSGGGQGGDEQYF. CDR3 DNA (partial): TGTGCCAGCAGTGGGGGAGGACAGGGGGGCGACGAG.

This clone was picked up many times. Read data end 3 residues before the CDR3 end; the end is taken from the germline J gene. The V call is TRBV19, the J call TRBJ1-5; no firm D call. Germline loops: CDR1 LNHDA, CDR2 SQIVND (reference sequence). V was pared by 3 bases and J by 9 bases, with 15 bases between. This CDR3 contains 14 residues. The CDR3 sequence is CASSIIGSSLPQHF. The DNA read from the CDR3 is TGTGCCAGTAGTATTATCGGGTCAAGTCTGCCC.

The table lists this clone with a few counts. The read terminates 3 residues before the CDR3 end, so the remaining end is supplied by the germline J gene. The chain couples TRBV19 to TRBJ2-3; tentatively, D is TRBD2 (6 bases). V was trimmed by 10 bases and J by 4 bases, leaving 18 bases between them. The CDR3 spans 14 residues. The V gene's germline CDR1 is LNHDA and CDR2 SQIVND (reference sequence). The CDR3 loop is CATETRVGADTQYF. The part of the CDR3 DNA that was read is TGTGCCACCGAGACTAGGGTCGGGGCAGATACG.

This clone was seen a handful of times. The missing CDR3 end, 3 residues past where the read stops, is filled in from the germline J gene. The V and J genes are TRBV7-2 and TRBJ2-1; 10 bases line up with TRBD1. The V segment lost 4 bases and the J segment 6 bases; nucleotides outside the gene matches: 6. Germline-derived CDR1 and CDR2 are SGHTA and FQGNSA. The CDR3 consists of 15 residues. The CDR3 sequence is CASSSRDRGVNEQFF. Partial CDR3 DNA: TGTGCCAGCAGCTCCCGGGACAGGGGAGTCAATGAG.

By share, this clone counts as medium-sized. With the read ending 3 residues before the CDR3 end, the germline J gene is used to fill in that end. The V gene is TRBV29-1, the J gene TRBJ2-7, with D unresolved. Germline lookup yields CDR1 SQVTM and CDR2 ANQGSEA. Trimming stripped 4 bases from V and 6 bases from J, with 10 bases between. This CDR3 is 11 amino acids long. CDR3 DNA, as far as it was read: TGCAGCGTTGCGGCTGAGCGCGAG. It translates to CSVAAERE. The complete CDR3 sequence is CSVAAEREQYF.

CDR3 DNA (partial): TGCGCCAGCAGCCGGACCGGGGGGAACACCGGGGAG. Its translation is CASSRTGGNTGE. The whole CDR3 sequence reads CASSRTGGNTGELFF. The rearrangement uses TRBV5-1 and TRBJ2-2, with D perhaps TRBD2 (6 bases). The missing CDR3 end, 3 residues past where the read stops, is filled in from the germline J gene. Trimming took off 4 bases at V and 1 base at J, with 11 bases between the two ends. The CDR3 extends over 15 amino acids. The germline V gene has CDR1 SGHRS and CDR2 YFSETQ.

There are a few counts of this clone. The CDR3 bases that were read are TGTGCCAGCAGCCCACGGGACAGTTCGTACGAG. Translating it yields CASSPRDSSYE. The complete CDR3 protein is CASSPRDSSYEQYF. The rearrangement joins TRBV7-9 to TRBJ2-7, with TRBD1 matching over 7 bases. The sequenced fragment ends 3 residues before the CDR3 boundary, so the rest is inferred from the germline J gene. The CDR3 is 14 amino acids. Germline CDR1 and CDR2: SEHNR and FQNEAQ (reference sequence). V shed 5 bases and J 4 bases; nucleotides not matched to a gene: 8.

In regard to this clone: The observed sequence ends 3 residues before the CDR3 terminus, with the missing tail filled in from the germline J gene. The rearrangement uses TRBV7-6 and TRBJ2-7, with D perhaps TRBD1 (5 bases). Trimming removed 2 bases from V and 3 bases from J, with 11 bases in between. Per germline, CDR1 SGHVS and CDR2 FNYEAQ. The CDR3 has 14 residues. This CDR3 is CASSLRSGFYEQYF. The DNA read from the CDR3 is TGTGCCAGCAGCTTAAGGTCAGGGTTCTACGAG.

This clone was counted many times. The sequenced part of the CDR3 DNA is TGTGCCAGCTCACCACTACAGGGGGCGAACGGAGAGACC. Amino acids: CASSPLQGANGET. The complete CDR3 sequence is CASSPLQGANGETQYF. The chain uses TRBV18 and TRBJ2-5; the match to TRBD1 covers 9 bases. The sequence runs out 3 residues before the end of the CDR3; the remainder is reconstructed from the germline J gene. The CDR3 loop spans 16 amino acids. CDR1 and CDR2 from the germline V gene are KGHSH and LQKENI. V was pared by 1 base and J by 4 bases, with 7 bases of the junction left unmatched. Together with reference TRBV18 and TRBJ2-5, the CDR3 gives the full variable domain: NAGVMQNPRHLVRRRGQEARLRCSPMKGHSHVYWYRQLPEEGLKFMVYLQKENIIDESGMPKERFSAEFPKEGPSILRIQQVVRGDSAAYFCASSPLQGANGETQYFGPGTRLLVL.

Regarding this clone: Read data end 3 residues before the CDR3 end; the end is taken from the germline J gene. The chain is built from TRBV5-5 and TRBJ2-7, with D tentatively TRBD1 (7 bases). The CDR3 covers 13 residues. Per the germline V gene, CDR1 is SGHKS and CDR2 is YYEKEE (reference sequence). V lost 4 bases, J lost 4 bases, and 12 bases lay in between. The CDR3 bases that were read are TGTGCCAGCAGCGCGGGACAGTTATACGAG. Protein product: CASSAGQLYE. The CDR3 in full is CASSAGQLYEQYF.

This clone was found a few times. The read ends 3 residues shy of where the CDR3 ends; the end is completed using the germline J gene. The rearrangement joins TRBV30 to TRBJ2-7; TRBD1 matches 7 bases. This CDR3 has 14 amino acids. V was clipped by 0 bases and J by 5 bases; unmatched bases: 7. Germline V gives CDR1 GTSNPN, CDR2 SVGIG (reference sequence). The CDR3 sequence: CAWSVLDRVNEQYF. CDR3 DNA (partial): TGTGCCTGGAGTGTGCTCGACAGGGTCAACGAG.

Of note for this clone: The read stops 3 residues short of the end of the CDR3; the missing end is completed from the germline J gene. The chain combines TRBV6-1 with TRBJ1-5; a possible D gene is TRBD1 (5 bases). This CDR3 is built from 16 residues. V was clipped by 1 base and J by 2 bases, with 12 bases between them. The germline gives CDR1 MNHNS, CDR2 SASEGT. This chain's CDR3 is CASSEVWTMGNQPQHF. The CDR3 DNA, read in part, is TGTGCCAGCAGTGAAGTTTGGACAATGGGCAATCAGCCC.

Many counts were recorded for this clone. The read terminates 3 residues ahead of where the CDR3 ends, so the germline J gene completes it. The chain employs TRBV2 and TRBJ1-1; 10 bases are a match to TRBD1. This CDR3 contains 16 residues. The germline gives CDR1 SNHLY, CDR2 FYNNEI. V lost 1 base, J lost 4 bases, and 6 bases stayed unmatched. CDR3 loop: CASSEGQGARGTEAFF. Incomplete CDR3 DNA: TGTGCCAGCAGTGAAGGACAGGGGGCTAGAGGCACTGAA.

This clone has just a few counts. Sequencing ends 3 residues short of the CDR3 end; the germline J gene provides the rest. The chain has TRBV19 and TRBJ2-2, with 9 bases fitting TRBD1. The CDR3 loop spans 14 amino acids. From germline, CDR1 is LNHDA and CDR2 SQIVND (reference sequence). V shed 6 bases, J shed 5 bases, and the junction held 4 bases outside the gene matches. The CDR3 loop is CASSDRGVTGELFF. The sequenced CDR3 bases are TGTGCCAGTAGCGACAGGGGGGTGACCGGGGAG.

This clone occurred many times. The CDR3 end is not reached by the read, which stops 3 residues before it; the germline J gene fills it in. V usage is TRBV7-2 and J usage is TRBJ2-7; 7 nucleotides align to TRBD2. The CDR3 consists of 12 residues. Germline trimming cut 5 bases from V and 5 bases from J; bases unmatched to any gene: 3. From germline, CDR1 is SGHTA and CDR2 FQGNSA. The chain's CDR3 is CASSPGGNEQYF. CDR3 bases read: TGTGCCAGCAGCCCGGGGGGTAACGAG.

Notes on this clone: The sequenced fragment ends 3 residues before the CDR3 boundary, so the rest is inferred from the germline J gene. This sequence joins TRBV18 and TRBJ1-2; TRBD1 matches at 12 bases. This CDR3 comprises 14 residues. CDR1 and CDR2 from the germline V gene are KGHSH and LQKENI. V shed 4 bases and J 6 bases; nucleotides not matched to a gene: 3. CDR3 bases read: TGTGCCAGCTCACGTGGGACAGGGGGCGATGGC. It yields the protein CASSRGTGGDG. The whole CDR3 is CASSRGTGGDGYTF.

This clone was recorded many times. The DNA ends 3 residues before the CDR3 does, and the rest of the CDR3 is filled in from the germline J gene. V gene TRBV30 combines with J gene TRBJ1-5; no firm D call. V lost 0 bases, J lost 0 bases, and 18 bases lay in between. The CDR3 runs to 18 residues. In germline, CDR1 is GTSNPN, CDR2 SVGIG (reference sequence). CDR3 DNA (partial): TGTGCCTGGAGTGTAGGAGGGCCCGGGGAATATAGCAATCAGCCC. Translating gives CAWSVGGPGEYSNQP. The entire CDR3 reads CAWSVGGPGEYSNQPQHF. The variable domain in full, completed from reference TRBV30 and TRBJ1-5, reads SQTIHQWPATLVQPVGSPLSLECTVEGTSNPNLYWYRQAAGRGLQLLFYSVGIGQISSEVPQNLSASRPQDRQFILSSKKLLLSDSGFYLCAWSVGGPGEYSNQPQHFGDGTRLSIL.

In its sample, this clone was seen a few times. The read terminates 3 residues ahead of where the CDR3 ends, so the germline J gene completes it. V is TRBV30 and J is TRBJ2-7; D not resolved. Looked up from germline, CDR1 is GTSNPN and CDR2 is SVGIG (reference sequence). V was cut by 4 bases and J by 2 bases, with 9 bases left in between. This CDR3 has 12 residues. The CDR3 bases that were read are TGTGCCTGGATGAAAGGTACCTACGAG. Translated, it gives CAWMKGTYE. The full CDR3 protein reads CAWMKGTYEQYF.

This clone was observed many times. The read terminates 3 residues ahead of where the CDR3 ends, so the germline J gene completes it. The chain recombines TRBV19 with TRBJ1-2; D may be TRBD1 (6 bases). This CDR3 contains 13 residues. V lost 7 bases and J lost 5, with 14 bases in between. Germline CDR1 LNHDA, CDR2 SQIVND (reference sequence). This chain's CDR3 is CASTKDSSYGYTF. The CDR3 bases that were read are TGTGCCAGTACCAAGGACAGTAGTTATGGC.

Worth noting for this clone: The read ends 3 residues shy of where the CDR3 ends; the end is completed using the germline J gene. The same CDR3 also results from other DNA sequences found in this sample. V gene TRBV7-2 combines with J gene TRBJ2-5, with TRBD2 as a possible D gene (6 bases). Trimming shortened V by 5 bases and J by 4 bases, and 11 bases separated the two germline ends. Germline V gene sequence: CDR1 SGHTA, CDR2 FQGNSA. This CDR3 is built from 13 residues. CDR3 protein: CASSPGGGETQYF. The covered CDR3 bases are TGTGCCAGCAGCCCCGGGGGAGGAGAGACC.

The CDR3 bases that were read are TGCGCCAGCAGCTTGTATGCGGGTGTCGGCACAGATACG. Amino acids: CASSLYAGVGTDT. The CDR3 in full is CASSLYAGVGTDTQYF. V is TRBV5-1 and J is TRBJ2-3; D is possibly TRBD2 (5 bases). The read falls 3 residues short of the CDR3 end, and the missing part is taken from the germline J gene. The V gene lost 1 base and the J gene lost 1 base, with 13 bases spanning the gap. The CDR3 extends over 16 amino acids. The germline V gene has CDR1 SGHRS and CDR2 YFSETQ.

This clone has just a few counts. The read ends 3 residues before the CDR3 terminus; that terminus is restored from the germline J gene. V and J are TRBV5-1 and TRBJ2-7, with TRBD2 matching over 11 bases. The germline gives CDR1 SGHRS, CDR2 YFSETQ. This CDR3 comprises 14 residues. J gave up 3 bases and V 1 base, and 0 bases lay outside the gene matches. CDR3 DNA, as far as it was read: TGCGCCAGCAGCTTGACTAGCGGGAGCTACGAG. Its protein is CASSLTSGSYE. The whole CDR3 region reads CASSLTSGSYEQYF.

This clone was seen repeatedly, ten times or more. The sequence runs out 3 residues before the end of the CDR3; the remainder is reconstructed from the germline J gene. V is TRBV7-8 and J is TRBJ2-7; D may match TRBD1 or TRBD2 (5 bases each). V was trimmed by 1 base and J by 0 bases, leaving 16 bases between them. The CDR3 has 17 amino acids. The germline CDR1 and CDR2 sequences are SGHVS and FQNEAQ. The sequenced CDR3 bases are TGTGCCAGCAGCTTAGTCGTAAGGGCAGGGAGCTCCTACGAG. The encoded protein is CASSLVVRAGSSYE. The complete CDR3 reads CASSLVVRAGSSYEQYF.

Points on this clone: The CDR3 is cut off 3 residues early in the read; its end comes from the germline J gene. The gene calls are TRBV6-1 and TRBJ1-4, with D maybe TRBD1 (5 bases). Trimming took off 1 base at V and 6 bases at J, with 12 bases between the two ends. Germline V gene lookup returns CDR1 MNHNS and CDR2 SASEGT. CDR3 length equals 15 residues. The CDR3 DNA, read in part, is TGTGCCAGCAGTGAAGAGGCAGGGAGTTATGAAAAA. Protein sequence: CASSEEAGSYEK. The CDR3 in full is CASSEEAGSYEKLFF.

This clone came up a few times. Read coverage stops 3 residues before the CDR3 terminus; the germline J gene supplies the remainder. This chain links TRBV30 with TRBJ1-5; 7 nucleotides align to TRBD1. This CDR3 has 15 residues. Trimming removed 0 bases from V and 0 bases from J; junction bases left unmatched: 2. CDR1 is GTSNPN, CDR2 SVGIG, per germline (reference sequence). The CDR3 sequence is CAWSVGGHSNQPQHF. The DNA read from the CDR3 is TGTGCCTGGAGTGTAGGGGGCCATAGCAATCAGCCC.

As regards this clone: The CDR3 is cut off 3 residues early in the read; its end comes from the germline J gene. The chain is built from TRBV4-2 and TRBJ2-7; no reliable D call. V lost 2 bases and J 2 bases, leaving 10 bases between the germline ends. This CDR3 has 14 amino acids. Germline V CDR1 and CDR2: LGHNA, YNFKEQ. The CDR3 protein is CASSQFDTTYEQYF. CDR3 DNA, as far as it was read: TGTGCCAGCAGCCAATTCGACACCACCTACGAG.

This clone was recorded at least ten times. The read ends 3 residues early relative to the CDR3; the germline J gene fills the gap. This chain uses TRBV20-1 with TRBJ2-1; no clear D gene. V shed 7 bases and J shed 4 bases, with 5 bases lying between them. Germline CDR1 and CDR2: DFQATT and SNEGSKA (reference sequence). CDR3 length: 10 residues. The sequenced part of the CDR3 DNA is TGCAGTGGGCGGTACAATGAG. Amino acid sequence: CSGRYNE. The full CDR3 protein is CSGRYNEQFF.